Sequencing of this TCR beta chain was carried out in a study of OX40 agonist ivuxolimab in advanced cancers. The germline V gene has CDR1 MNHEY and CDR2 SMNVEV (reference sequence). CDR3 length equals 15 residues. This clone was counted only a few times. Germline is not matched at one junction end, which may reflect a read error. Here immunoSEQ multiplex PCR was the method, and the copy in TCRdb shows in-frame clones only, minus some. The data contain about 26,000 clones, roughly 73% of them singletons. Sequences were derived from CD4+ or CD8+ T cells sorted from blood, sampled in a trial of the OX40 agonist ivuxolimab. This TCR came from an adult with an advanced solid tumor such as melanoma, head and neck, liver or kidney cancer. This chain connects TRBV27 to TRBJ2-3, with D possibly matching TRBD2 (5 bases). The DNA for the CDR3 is TGTGCCACCAGTAAAGAACTAGAGGCCACAGATACGCAGTATTTT. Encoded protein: CATSKELEATDTQYF.